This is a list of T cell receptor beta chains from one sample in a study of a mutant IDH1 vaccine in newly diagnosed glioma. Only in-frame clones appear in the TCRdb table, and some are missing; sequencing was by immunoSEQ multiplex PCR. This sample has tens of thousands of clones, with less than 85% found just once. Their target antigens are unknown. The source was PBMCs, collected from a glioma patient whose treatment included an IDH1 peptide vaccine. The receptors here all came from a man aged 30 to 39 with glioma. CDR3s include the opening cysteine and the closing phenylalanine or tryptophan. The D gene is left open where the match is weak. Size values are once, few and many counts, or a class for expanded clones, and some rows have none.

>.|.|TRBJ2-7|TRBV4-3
CAGSQDLERAYEQYF
TGCGCCGGCAGCCAAGATTTGGAAAGGGCCTACGAGCAGTACTTC
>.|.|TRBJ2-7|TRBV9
CASMKDRNSYEQYF
TGTGCCAGCATGAAAGACAGGAATTCCTACGAGCAGTACTTC
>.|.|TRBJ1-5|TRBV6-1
CASSEDSASNQPQHF
TGTGCCAGCAGTGAAGATTCCGCCAGCAATCAGCCCCAGCATTTT
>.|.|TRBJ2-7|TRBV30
CAWRTFSYEQYF
TGTGCCTGGAGGACATTCTCCTACGAGCAGTACTTC
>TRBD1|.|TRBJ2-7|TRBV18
CASSPGTGVPYEQYF
TGTGCCAGCTCACCGGGGACAGGAGTCCCCTACGAGCAGTACTTC
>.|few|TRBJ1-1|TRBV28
CASSFSPRSRNTEAFF
TGTGCCAGCAGTTTCAGCCCACGCTCCAGGAACACTGAAGCTTTCTTT
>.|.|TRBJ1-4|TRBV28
CASSFESSNEKLFF
TGTGCCAGCAGTTTTGAGTCTTCCAATGAAAAACTGTTTTTT
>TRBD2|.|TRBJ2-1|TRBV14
CASSQISGTAYNEQFF
TGTGCCAGCAGCCAGATTAGCGGGACTGCCTACAATGAGCAGTTCTTC
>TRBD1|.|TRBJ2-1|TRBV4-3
CASSPRDRGNEQFF
TGCGCCAGCAGCCCTCGCGACAGGGGGAATGAGCAGTTCTTC
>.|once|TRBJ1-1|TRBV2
CASRDRGPEAFF
TGTGCCAGCCGGGACCGAGGCCCTGAAGCTTTCTTT
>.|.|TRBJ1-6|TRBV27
CASSLWSANSPLHF
TGTGCCAGCAGTTTATGGTCAGCTAATTCACCCCTCCACTTT
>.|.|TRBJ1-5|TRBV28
CASSLGWNSNQPQHF
TGTGCCAGCAGTTTAGGTTGGAATAGCAATCAGCCCCAGCATTTT
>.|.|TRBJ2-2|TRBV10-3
CAIREHGELFF
TGTGCCATCAGAGAGCACGGGGAGCTGTTTTTT
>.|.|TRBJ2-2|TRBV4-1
CASSQDSRGTGELFF
TGCGCCAGCAGCCAAGATTCACGGGGGACCGGGGAGCTGTTTTTT
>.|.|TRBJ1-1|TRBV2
CASTEPGNTEAFF
TGTGCCAGCACCGAACCAGGGAACACTGAAGCTTTCTTT
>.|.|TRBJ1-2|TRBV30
CAWNLGGRGYTF
TGTGCCTGGAATTTAGGAGGGCGCGGCTACACCTTC
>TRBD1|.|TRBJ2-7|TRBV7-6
CASSLTVTGLEQYF
TGTGCCAGCAGCTTAACGGTGACAGGGCTGGAGCAGTACTTC
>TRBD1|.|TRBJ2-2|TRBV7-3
CASSPGTANTGELFF
TGTGCCAGCAGCCCCGGGACAGCGAACACCGGGGAGCTGTTTTTT
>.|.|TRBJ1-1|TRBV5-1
CASSFGGMNTEAFF
TGCGCCAGCAGCTTTGGGGGTATGAACACTGAAGCTTTCTTT
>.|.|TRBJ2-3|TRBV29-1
CSLLGEGTDTQYF
TGCAGCCTCCTGGGGGAGGGCACAGATACGCAGTATTTT
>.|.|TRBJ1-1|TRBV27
CASSELMNTEAFF
TGTGCCAGCAGTGAACTCATGAACACTGAAGCTTTCTTT
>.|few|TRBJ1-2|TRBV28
CASSPTEFLRGYTF
TGTGCCAGCAGTCCGACGGAATTCCTGAGGGGCTACACCTTC
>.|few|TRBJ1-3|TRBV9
CASSADETTGNTIYF
TGTGCCAGCAGCGCAGATGAGACTACAGGAAACACCATATATTTT
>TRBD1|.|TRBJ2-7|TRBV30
CAWLRDRGPYEQYF
TGTGCCTGGCTCCGGGACAGGGGTCCCTACGAGCAGTACTTC
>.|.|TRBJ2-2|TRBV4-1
CASSHGGVGTGELFF
TGCGCCAGCAGCCACGGAGGGGTTGGTACCGGGGAGCTGTTTTTT
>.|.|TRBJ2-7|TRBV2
CASSEGDTATYEQYF
TGTGCCAGCAGTGAAGGGGACACGGCAACCTACGAGCAGTACTTC
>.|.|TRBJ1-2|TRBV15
CATSRGGTGYTF
TGTGCCACCAGCAGAGGGGGGACTGGCTACACCTTC
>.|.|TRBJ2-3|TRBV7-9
CASSDLTDTQYF
TGTGCCAGCAGCGACCTTACAGATACGCAGTATTTT
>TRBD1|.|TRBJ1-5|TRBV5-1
CASSPGQGGPQHF
TGCGCCAGCAGCCCCGGACAGGGAGGGCCCCAGCATTTT